This T cell receptor beta chain was profiled in a study of T cell changes during pregnancy in multiple sclerosis. Germline V gives CDR1 GTSNPN, CDR2 SVGIG (reference sequence). V shed 2 bases and J shed 5 bases, with 17 bases lying between them. CDR3 length: 15 amino acids. Some clones are missing from TCRdb's copy, which holds only in-frame ones; the method was immunoSEQ multiplex PCR. The table includes 60,000 to 70,000 clones, approximately 92% detected once. The specimen comprised peripheral blood, sampled in the second trimester of pregnancy. This TCR derives from a female donor in good health, enrolled as a control in a pregnancy study. J is TRBJ2-3 and V is TRBV30, with D maybe TRBD1 (6 bases). In DNA form, the CDR3 reads TGTGCCTGGAGTAGGTGGCAGGGGCTGGGAGATACGCAGTATTTT. It is translated as CAWSRWQGLGDTQYF.